The clone carrying this T cell receptor (beta chain) has ten or more counts. Its target is unknown. The CDR3 spans 13 residues. Germline V gene sequence: CDR1 SQVTM, CDR2 ANQGSEA. Losses at the gene ends were 6 bases for V and 1 base for J; bases not matched to a gene: 5. This record comes from a study of T cells in Graves' hyperthyroidism and ophthalmopathy. Findings and caveats of the study: Blood also contained most expanded thyroid clonotypes above 0.001.

Amplification yielded TCR beta CDR3 regions, with RNA transcripts as the source. HTBI primers drove first-round RT-PCR of the TCR CDR3. MiXCR, run by TCRdb on the multiplex PCR reads, gives a single entry per CDR3 protein. The repertoire holds roughly 800,000 distinct CDR3 sequences, with roughly 40% as singletons. Sequenced: blood. This chain uses TRBV29-1 with TRBJ1-1, with 7 bases matching TRBD1. The sequence derives from a man in his late teens or twenties with Graves' hyperthyroidism. The DNA for the CDR3 is TGCAGCGTCCGAGGGGACAGGAACACTGAAGCTTTCTTT. It is translated as CSVRGDRNTEAFF.